The T cell receptor beta chain under discussion was sequenced for a study of OX40 agonist ivuxolimab in advanced cancers. Overall study context: Partial responses occurred in Three dose-escalation patients, one with hepatocellular carcinoma and two with cutaneous melanoma.

This clone was found once. The trim removed 2 bases at V and 7 bases at J, leaving 11 bases unmatched. The CDR3 sequence is 15 residues long. Germline V CDR1 and CDR2: SEHNR, FQNEAQ (reference sequence). It was autoimmune disease history or systemic immunosuppression that excluded patients. Here immunoSEQ multiplex PCR was the method, and the copy in TCRdb shows in-frame clones only, minus some. The data show around 60,000 clones, about 86% seen once. The chain joins TRBV7-9 to TRBJ2-7, with 7 bases aligning to TRBD2. The sequenced sample was CD4+ or CD8+ T cells sorted from blood, obtained in a trial of the OX40 agonist ivuxolimab. The clonotype comes from an adult with an advanced solid tumor such as melanoma, head and neck, liver or kidney cancer. The CDR3 nucleotides read TGTGCCAGCAGCTTACGGCTAGCGGAGTTTGGAGAGCAGTACTTC. This encodes CASSLRLAEFGEQYF.